This note documents a single TCR beta chain sequence. Its antigen remains unknown. V was shortened by 4 bases and J by 2 bases, with 8 bases between the two germline ends. CDR3 length: 13 residues. Germline-derived CDR1 and CDR2 are SNHLY and FYNNEI. The data belong to a study of chemoradiotherapy in HPV16-positive cancers. Findings and caveats of the study: The functional HPV-specific definition rests on just a couple of HPV16-positive patients. Candidate HPV-specific clones and E7-related TCR motifs grew in tumor during treatment. HPV-responsive T-cell expansion during chemoradiotherapy was linked to improved recurrence-free survival in HPV16-positive patients.

Only in-frame clones appear in the TCRdb table, and some are missing; sequencing was by immunoSEQ multiplex PCR. Among 8,500 to 14,000 clones listed, approximately 89% were seen once. Repertoires were sampled repeatedly during chemoradiotherapy. The source material was blood, sampled from a patient who underwent chemoradiotherapy. The sequence was collected from a human donor with HPV-associated anogenital cancer. The chain links TRBV2 to TRBJ1-2; no clear D. The CDR3 reads CASSAGPNYGYTF. The CDR3 bases are TGTGCCAGCAGTGCCGGGCCCAACTATGGCTACACCTTC.